Reported below is one TCR beta chain. The target antigen is unknown. It was with 60 Vbeta and 13 Jbeta primers that the PCR ran. Sequencing used immunoSEQ multiplex PCR; TCRdb keeps in-frame clones, though not all of them. This sample has approximately 160,000 clones, with 75% to 85% found just once. This record belongs to a study of cytomegalovirus exposure and HLA in healthy donors. On the study more broadly: There were 88 million or so unique TCRs (from HLA-typed donors) in an early data release. Regarding the study as a whole: A list of 150 or so TCR beta chains associated with cytomegalovirus was given. Later analysis revealed greater clonal expansion in HLA-associated TCR beta chains than in equally common others.

V lost 6 bases and J lost 0, with 9 bases in between. The CDR3 loop spans 14 amino acids. Germline V gene data show CDR1 as MNHEY and CDR2 as SVGAGI. The genes are TRBV6-5 and TRBJ2-1; a weak D match, TRBD1 (5 bases). The sequencing sample was made of PBMCs. This receptor was obtained from a young woman in good health and CMV-seronegative. CDR3 sequence: CASRDMSSYNEQFF. The CDR3 region has the DNA TGTGCCAGCAGGGACATGAGCTCCTACAATGAGCAGTTCTTC.